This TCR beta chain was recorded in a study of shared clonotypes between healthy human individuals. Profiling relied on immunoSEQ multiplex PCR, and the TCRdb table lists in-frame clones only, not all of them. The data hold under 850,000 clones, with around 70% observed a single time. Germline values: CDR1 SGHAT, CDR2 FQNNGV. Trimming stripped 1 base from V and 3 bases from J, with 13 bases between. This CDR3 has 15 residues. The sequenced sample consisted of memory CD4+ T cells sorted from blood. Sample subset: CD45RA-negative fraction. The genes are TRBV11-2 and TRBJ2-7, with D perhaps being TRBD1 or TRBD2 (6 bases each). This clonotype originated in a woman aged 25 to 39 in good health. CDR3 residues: CASSLAEGGFYEQYF. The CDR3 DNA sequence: TGTGCCAGCAGCTTAGCGGAGGGGGGCTTCTACGAGCAGTACTTC.